This entry lists 14 T cell receptor beta chains sequenced from one sample in a study of blood T cell repertoires in COVID-19. Only in-frame clones appear in the TCRdb table, and some are missing; sequencing was by immunoSEQ multiplex PCR. The sample lists approximately 170,000 clones, 70% to 90% seen once, with 7.5% to 9.5% in the top ten. Sequencing was done on a sample of peripheral blood. The source of these receptors is a man in his forties who had recovered from COVID-19.

CDR3 in amino acids: CASSVAGYSDTQYF. The CDR3 nucleotides are TGTGCCAGCAGTGTAGCGGGGTATTCAGATACGCAGTATTTT. The V call is TRBV6-4, the J call TRBJ2-3; TRBD2 matches 8 bases. This CDR3 region has 14 residues. The germline V gene encodes CDR1 MRHNA and CDR2 SNTAGT. Trimming took 4 bases from V and 4 from J; bases not matched to a gene: 4.

The J gene is TRBJ1-5, the V gene TRBV19; maybe TRBD1 (5 bases). Trimming cost V 7 bases and J 0 bases, with 16 bases left between them. The CDR3 has 16 amino acids. The germline CDR1 and CDR2 sequences are LNHDA and SQIVND (reference sequence). The CDR3 reads CASKGPRAYSNQPQHF. Written as DNA, the CDR3 is TGTGCCAGTAAAGGTCCCAGGGCTTATAGCAATCAGCCCCAGCATTTT.

This clone was observed a single time. The V gene is TRBV28, the J gene TRBJ2-5; tentatively, D is TRBD1 (6 bases). The ends were cut back, 5 bases at V and 0 bases at J, with 19 bases in the middle. The length of the CDR3 is 17 residues. Germline V gene lookup returns CDR1 MDHEN and CDR2 SYDVKM. Here the CDR3 DNA reads TGTGCCAGCAGTCCCCCCCTGGGGACATGGTACCAAGAGACCCAGTACTTC. It encodes CASSPPLGTWYQETQYF.

The chain recombines TRBV4-2 with TRBJ1-2; D is ambiguous. The CDR3 has 15 amino acids. In germline, CDR1 is LGHNA, CDR2 YNFKEQ. Trimming left V 0 bases short and J 2 bases short, with 10 bases between. The CDR3 region is CASSQELSGNYGYTF. CDR3 coding DNA: TGTGCCAGCAGCCAAGAACTATCTGGGAACTATGGCTACACCTTC.

The rearrangement uses TRBV9 and TRBJ2-7; TRBD1 agrees at 8 bases. The V and J ends lost 3 bases and 4 bases, in that order; junction bases with no gene match: 0. This CDR3 has 12 residues. The germline gives CDR1 SGDLS, CDR2 YYNGEE. CDR3: CASSGQGYEQYF. CDR3 bases: TGTGCCAGCAGCGGACAGGGGTACGAGCAGTACTTC.

This chain joins TRBV18 and TRBJ1-1; TRBD1 agrees at 8 bases. CDR1 and CDR2 (germline): KGHSH, LQKENI. This CDR3 is 15 amino acids long. V gave up 4 bases and J gave up 3 bases; unmatched junction bases: 7. The CDR3, as DNA: TGTGCCAGCTCACTAAGAAACAGGGGGGACACTGAAGCTTTCTTT. The encoded protein is CASSLRNRGDTEAFF.

The J gene is TRBJ2-2, the V gene TRBV11-3, with 11 bases that match TRBD1. The CDR3 consists of 14 residues. J gave up 6 bases and V 5 bases, and 2 bases lay outside the gene matches. Per germline, CDR1 SGHNT and CDR2 YENEEA. CDR3 bases: TGTGCCAGCAGCCGGGACAGGGGGGCCGGGGAGCTGTTTTTT. This translates into CASSRDRGAGELFF. The complete variable domain, with remaining parts taken from reference TRBV11-3 and TRBJ2-2, reads EAGVVQSPRYKIIEKKQPVAFWCNPISGHNTLYWYLQNLGQGPELLIRYENEEAVDDSQLPKDRFSAERLKGVDSTLKIQPAELGDSAVYLCASSRDRGAGELFFGEGSRLTVL.

The rearrangement uses TRBV5-5 and TRBJ2-2; possible D gene TRBD1, 5 bases. Germline-derived CDR1 and CDR2 are SGHKS and YYEKEE (reference sequence). The CDR3 covers 18 residues. The V end was cut by 4 bases, the J end by 1 base, with 20 bases between. The CDR3 sequence: CASSHRWLDRRNTGELFF. CDR3 sequence (DNA): TGTGCCAGCAGCCACAGATGGCTTGACAGACGGAACACCGGGGAGCTGTTTTTT.

The chain joins TRBV27 to TRBJ2-5; tentatively, D is TRBD2 (7 bases). Germline loops: CDR1 MNHEY, CDR2 SMNVEV (reference sequence). CDR3 size: 12 residues. Trimming shortened V by 7 bases and J by 5 bases, and 11 bases separated the two germline ends. The CDR3 spells CASKEGGETQYF. The CDR3 nucleotides are TGTGCCAGCAAGGAGGGGGGGGAGACCCAGTACTTC.

J is TRBJ2-7 and V is TRBV6-5, with a tentative D call TRBD2 (6 bases). The CDR3 consists of 15 residues. The V gene lost 6 bases and the J gene lost 5 bases, with 20 bases spanning the gap. The germline CDR1 and CDR2 sequences are MNHEY and SVGAGI. CDR3 in DNA: TGTGCCAGCAGAAAGGTTAGCGGCGGAGGGGACGAGCAGTACTTC. As protein: CASRKVSGGGDEQYF.

This chain links TRBV5-4 with TRBJ2-7; 8 bases are a match to TRBD1. With 2 bases clipped from V and 5 bases from J, the junction kept 3 bases outside the gene matches. CDR1 is SGHNT, CDR2 YYREEE, per germline (reference sequence). The CDR3 is made up of 13 amino acids. CDR3 bases: TGTGCCAGCAGCTTAAGGACAGGGAACGAGCAGTACTTC. As protein: CASSLRTGNEQYF.

The chain employs TRBV4-3 and TRBJ2-1; tentative D call: TRBD2 (6 bases). Germline V gene sequence: CDR1 LGHNA, CDR2 YSLEER. CDR3 length: 17 amino acids. Trimming removed 0 bases at V and 8 bases at J, with 20 bases between. The CDR3 sequence: CASSQEGGPHGIYEQFF. Here the CDR3 DNA reads TGCGCCAGCAGCCAAGAGGGAGGCCCCCACGGGATCTATGAGCAGTTCTTC.

This chain joins TRBV20-1 and TRBJ2-6, with 9 bases identical to TRBD2. The trim removed 3 bases at V and 0 bases at J, leaving 6 bases unmatched. Germline loops: CDR1 DFQATT, CDR2 SNEGSKA (reference sequence). The CDR3 consists of 17 residues. The CDR3 protein is CSASSGGRSSGANVLTF. The CDR3 DNA reads TGCAGTGCTAGTAGCGGGGGCCGCAGCTCTGGGGCCAACGTCCTGACTTTC.

The chain links TRBV28 to TRBJ2-7, with TRBD1 matching 7 bases. Trimming removed 4 bases from V and 7 bases from J; junction bases left unmatched: 22. The CDR3 runs to 18 residues. In germline, CDR1 is MDHEN, CDR2 SYDVKM. CDR3 amino acids: CASSSRQGSSRERVEQYF. CDR3 nucleotide sequence: TGTGCCAGCAGTTCTCGACAGGGCTCTAGCAGGGAGCGTGTGGAGCAGTACTTC. The whole variable domain, remainder taken from reference TRBV28 and TRBJ2-7, is DVKVTQSSRYLVKRTGEKVFLECVQDMDHENMFWYRQDPGLGLRLIYFSYDVKMKEKGDIPEGYSVSREKKERFSLILESASTNQTSMYLCASSSRQGSSRERVEQYFGPGTRLTVT.